This T cell receptor beta chain appears in the sequencing data of a study of radiation and T cells in renal cell carcinoma. The germline CDR1 and CDR2 sequences are KGHSH and LQKENI. V gave up 1 base and J gave up 1 base, with 17 bases separating them. This CDR3 contains 17 residues. Libraries were prepared by immunoSEQ multiplex PCR; TCRdb keeps only in-frame clonotypes and omits some of them. The sample has roughly 90,000 clones, about 82% seen once. In the case of this clone: The antigen is undetermined.

Specified time point: blood 4 weeks post-SBRT, at nephrectomy. Treatment here: 15 Gy SBRT to primary tumor, nephrectomy 4 weeks later. Nephrectomy followed 15 Gy stereotactic body radiation by 4 weeks. Blood was sampled at baseline, 2 weeks and 4 weeks after SBRT. Study-level results: From baseline, blood top tumor clonotypes peaked at 2 weeks post-radiation. Baseline intratumoral clonotype presence is unknown without pretreatment biopsies.

This TCR was recovered from a man aged 45-65 years with renal cell carcinoma. The chain carries TRBV18 and TRBJ2-7; D uncertain. The sample in question was blood, obtained from a patient whose treatment included radiotherapy and nephrectomy. DNA of the CDR3: TGTGCCAGCTCACCACTATATCAACCGTCGGGTTCCTACGAGCAGTACTTC. Residues: CASSPLYQPSGSYEQYF.